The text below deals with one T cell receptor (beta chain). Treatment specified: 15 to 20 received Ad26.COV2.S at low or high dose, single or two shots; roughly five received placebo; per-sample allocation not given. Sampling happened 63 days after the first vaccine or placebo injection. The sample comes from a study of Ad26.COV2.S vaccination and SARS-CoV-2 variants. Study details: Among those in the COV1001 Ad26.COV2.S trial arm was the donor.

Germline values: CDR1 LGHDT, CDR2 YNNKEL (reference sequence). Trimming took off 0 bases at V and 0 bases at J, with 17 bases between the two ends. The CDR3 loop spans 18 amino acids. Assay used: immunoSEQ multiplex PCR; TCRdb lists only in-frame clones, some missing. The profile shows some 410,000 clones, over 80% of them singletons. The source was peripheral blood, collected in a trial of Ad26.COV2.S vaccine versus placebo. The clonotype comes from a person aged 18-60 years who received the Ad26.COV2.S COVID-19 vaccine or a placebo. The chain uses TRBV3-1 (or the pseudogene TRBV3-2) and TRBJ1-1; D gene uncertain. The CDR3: CASSQEGVEGLMNTEAFF. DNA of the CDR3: TGTGCCAGCAGCCAAGAGGGAGTCGAGGGATTAATGAACACTGAAGCTTTCTTT.